Detailed here is one T cell receptor beta chain. This sample is drawn from a study of blood T cell repertoires in COVID-19. V was pared by 6 bases and J by 5 bases, with 7 bases of the junction left unmatched. CDR1 MNHEY and CDR2 SVGAGI come from the germline V gene. CDR3 length: 14 amino acids. Participants came from 20 to 25 US areas, aged about 18 to 89 years. Sequencing was performed with immunoSEQ multiplex PCR; in TCRdb, only in-frame clones are kept and a portion is missing. The sample lists a few hundred thousand clones; 89% were seen once. This sequence originates from a woman aged 30 to 39 who had recovered from COVID-19. J is TRBJ2-1 and V is TRBV6-5, with 7 bases lining up with TRBD2. Sequencing was carried out using PBMCs or T cells enriched from blood (not recorded which). This chain's CDR3 is CASSRDYSHNEQFF. The CDR3 DNA reads TGTGCCAGCAGCCGGGACTACAGCCACAATGAGCAGTTCTTC.